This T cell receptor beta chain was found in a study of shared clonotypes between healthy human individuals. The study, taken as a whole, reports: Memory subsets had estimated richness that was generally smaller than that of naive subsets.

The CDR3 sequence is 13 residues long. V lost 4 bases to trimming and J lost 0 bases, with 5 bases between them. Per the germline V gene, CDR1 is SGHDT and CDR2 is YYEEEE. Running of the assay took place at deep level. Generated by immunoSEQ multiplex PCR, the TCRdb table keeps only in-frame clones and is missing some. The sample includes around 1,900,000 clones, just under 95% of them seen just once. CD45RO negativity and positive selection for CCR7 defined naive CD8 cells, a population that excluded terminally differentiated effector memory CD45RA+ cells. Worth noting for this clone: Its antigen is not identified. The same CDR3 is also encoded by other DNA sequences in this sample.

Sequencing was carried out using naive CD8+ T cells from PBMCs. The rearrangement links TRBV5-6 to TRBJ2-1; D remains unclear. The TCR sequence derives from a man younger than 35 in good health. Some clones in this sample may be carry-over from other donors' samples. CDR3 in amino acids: CASSLSSYNEQFF. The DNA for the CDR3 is TGTGCCAGCAGCCTAAGCTCCTACAATGAGCAGTTCTTC.